The 2 T cell receptor beta chains reported below all come from one sample, sequenced in a study of blood T cell repertoires in COVID-19. The repertoire was sequenced with immunoSEQ multiplex PCR; TCRdb's copy has only in-frame clones and lacks some. The sample shows some 180,000 clones, roughly nine tenths of them seen only once. Sequencing was carried out using peripheral blood. These receptors originate from a man aged 55 to 69 with active or convalescent COVID-19.

This chain joins TRBV5-1 and TRBJ1-1; no reliable D call. The CDR3 totals 16 residues. Trimming cost V 2 bases and J 3 bases, with 17 bases left between them. Germline assignment: CDR1 SGHRS and CDR2 YFSETQ. For the CDR3, the DNA is TGCGCCAGCAGCTTATATGCCCTAAGTACTTACACTGAAGCTTTCTTT. Its protein product is CASSLYALSTYTEAFF.

The CDR3 loop is CASSPRGGTEQYF. The CDR3 DNA reads as TGTGCCAGCAGTCCCCGGGGTGGGACAGAGCAGTACTTC. The genes are TRBV12-3 or TRBV12-4 and TRBJ2-7, with a weak D call TRBD1 (6 bases). The CDR3 is 13 amino acids. V was clipped by 5 bases and J by 7 bases, with 15 bases between them.